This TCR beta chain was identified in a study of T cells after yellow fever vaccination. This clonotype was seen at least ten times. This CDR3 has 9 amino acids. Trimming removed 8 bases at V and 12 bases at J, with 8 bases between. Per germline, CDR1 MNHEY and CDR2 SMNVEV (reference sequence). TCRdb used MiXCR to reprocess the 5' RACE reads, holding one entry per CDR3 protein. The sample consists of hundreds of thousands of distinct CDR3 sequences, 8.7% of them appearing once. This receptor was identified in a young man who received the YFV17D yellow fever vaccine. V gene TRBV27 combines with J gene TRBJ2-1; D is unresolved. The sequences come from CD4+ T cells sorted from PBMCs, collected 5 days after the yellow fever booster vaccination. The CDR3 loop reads CASLRSQFF. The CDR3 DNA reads TGTGCCAGCCTCAGGTCGCAGTTCTTC.